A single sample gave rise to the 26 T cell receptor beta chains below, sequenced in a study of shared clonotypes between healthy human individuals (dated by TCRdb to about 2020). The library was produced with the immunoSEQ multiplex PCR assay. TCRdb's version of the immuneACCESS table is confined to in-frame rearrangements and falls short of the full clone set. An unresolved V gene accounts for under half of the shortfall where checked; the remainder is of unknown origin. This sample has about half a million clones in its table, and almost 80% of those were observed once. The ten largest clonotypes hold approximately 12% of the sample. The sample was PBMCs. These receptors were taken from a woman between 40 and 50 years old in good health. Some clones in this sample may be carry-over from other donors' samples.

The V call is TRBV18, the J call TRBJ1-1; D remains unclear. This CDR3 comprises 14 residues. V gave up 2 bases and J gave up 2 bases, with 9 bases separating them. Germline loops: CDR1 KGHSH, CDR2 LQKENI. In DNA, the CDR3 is TGTGCCAGCTCACCAGCACTCCAAAACACTGAAGCTTTCTTT. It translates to CASSPALQNTEAFF.

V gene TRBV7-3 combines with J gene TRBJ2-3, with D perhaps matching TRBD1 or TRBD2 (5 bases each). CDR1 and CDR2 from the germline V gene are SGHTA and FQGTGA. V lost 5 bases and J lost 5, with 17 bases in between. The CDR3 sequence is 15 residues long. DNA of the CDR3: TGTGCCAGCAGCCCCACGGGACCCACCGGAGATACGCAGTATTTT. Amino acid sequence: CASSPTGPTGDTQYF.

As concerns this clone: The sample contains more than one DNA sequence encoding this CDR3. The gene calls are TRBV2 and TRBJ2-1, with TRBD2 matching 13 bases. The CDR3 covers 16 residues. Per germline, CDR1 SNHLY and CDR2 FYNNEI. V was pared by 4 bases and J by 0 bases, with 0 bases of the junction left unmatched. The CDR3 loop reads CASSGTSGSSYNEQFF. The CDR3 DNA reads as TGTGCCAGCAGTGGGACTAGCGGGAGCTCCTACAATGAGCAGTTCTTC.

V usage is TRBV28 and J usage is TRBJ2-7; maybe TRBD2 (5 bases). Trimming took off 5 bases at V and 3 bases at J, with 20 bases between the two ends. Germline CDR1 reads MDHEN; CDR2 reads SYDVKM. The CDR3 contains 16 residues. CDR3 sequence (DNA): TGTGCCAGCAGTCCCCTCAGTGACTACACCTACTACGAGCAGTACTTC. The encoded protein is CASSPLSDYTYYEQYF.

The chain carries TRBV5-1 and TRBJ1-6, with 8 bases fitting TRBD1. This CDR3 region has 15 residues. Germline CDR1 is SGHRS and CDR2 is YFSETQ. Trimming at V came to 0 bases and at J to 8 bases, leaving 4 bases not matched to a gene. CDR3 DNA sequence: TGCGCCAGCAGCTTGGCCACGACAGGGGATTCACCCCTCCACTTT. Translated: CASSLATTGDSPLHF. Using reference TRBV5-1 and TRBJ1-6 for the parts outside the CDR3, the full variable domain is KAGVTQTPRYLIKTRGQQVTLSCSPISGHRSVSWYQQTPGQGLQFLFEYFSETQRNKGNFPGRFSGRQFSNSRSEMNVSTLELGDSALYLCASSLATTGDSPLHFGNGTRLTVT.

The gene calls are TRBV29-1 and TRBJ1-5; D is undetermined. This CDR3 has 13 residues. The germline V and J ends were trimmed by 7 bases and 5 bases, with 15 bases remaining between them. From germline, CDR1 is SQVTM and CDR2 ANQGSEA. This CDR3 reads CSATPGDHQPQHF. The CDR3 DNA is TGCAGCGCCACACCGGGAGATCATCAGCCCCAGCATTTT.

Here the CDR3 reads CASSVLDEQYF. In DNA, the CDR3 is TGTGCCAGCAGTGTTCTGGACGAGCAGTACTTC. The chain employs TRBV2 and TRBJ2-7, with no clear D. The CDR3 has 11 residues. V shed 4 bases and J shed 5 bases, with 6 bases lying between them. In germline, CDR1 is SNHLY, CDR2 FYNNEI.

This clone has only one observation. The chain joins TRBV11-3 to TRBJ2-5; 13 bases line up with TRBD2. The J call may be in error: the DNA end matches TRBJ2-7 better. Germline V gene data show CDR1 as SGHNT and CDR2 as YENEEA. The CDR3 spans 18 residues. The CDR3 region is CASSQTLGTSGANYEQYF. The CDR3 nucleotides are TGTGCCAGCAGCCAAACCCTTGGGACTAGCGGGGCCAACTACGAGCAGTACTTC.

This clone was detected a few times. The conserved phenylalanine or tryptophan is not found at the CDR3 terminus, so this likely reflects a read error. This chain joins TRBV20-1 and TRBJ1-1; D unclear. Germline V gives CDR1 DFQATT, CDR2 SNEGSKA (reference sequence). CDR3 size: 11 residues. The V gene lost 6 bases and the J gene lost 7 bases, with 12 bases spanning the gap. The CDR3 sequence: CSARADDEAFL. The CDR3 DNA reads TGCAGTGCGAGGGCTGACGATGAAGCTTTCCTT.

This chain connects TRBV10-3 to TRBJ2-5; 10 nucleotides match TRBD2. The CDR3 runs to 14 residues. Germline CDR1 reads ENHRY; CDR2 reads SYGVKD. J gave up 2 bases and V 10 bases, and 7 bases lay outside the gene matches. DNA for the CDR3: TGTGCCAGCCGGGCTAGCGGGGGACAAGAGACCCAGTACTTC. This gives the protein CASRASGGQETQYF.

CDR3 in amino acids: CASSHYSGTSGRAYNEQFF. CDR3 DNA: TGTGCCAGCAGCCACTACTCCGGGACTAGCGGGAGGGCGTACAATGAGCAGTTCTTC. This sequence joins TRBV11-2 and TRBJ2-1, with 16 bases identical to TRBD2. Germline V gene data show CDR1 as SGHAT and CDR2 as FQNNGV. V shed 5 bases, J shed 4 bases, and the junction held 11 bases outside the gene matches. The CDR3 is made up of 19 amino acids.

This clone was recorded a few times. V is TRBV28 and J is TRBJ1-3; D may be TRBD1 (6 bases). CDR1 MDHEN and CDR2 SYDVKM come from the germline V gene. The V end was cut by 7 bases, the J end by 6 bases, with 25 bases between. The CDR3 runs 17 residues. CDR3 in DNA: TGTGCCAGCACCTCGAATTTAGGTCAGGGGAATAAAAACACCATATATTTT. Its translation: CASTSNLGQGNKNTIYF.

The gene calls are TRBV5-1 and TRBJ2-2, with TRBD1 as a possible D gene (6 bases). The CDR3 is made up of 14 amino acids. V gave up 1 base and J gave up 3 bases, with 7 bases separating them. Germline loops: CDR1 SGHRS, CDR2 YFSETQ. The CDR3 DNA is TGCGCCAGCAGCTTGAACAGGGACACCGGGGAGCTGTTTTTT. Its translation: CASSLNRDTGELFF.

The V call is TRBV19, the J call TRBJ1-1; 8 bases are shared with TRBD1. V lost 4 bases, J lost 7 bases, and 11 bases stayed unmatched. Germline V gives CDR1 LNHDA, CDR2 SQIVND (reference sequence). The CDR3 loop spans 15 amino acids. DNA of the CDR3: TGTGCCAGTAGTACCCCCGGACAGGGCCGTCTTGAAGCTTTCTTT. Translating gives CASSTPGQGRLEAFF.

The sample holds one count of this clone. This CDR3 is CASSSPGTGLFSYNEQFF. The DNA for the CDR3 is TGTGCCAGCAGCTCCCCCGGGACAGGCCTATTCTCCTACAATGAGCAGTTCTTC. The rearrangement uses TRBV11-1 and TRBJ2-1, with 8 bases identical to TRBD1. Germline CDR1 reads SGHAT; CDR2 reads FQDESV (reference sequence). The CDR3 is 18 amino acids. V lost 4 bases to trimming and J lost 0 bases; unmatched junction nucleotides: 11.

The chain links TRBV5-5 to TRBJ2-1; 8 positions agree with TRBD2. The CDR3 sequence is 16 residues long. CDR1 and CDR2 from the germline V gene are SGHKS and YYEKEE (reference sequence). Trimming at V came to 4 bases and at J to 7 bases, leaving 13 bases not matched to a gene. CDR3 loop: CASSPSIVAGLNEQFF. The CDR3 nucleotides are TGTGCCAGCAGCCCGTCGATAGTAGCGGGGTTAAATGAGCAGTTCTTC.

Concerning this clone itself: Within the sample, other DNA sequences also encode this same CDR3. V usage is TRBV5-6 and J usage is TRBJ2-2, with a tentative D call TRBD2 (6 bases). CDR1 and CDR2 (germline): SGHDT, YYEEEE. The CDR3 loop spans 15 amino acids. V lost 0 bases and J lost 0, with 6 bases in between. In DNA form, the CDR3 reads TGTGCCAGCAGCTTGGCGGGAGCGAACACCGGGGAGCTGTTTTTT. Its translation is CASSLAGANTGELFF.

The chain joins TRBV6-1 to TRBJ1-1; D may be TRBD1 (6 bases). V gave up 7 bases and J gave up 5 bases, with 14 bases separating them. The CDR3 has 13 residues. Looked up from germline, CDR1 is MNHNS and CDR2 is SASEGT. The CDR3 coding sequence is TGTGCCAGCAACGCACAGGGAGAGACTGAAGCTTTCTTT. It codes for CASNAQGETEAFF.

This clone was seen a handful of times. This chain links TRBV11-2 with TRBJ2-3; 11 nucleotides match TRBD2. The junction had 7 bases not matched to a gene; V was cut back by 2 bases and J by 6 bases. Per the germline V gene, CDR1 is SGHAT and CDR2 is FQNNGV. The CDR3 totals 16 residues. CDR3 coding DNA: TGTGCCAGCAGCTTACAAGGAACTAGCGGGAGTGATACGCAGTATTTT. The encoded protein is CASSLQGTSGSDTQYF.

Here the CDR3 reads CASGLVLAGVHNEQFF. DNA of the CDR3: TGTGCTAGTGGTTTGGTACTGGCGGGAGTTCACAATGAGCAGTTCTTC. The chain couples TRBV12-5 to TRBJ2-1; 7 bases agree with TRBD2. V gave up 0 bases and J gave up 5 bases; unmatched junction bases: 7. The length of the CDR3 is 16 residues. Germline CDR1 LGHNT, CDR2 FRNRAP. Supplemented by reference TRBV12-5 and TRBJ2-1, the full variable domain reads DARVTQTPRHKVTEMGQEVTMRCQPILGHNTVFWYRQTMMQGLELLAYFRNRAPLDDSGMPKDRFSAEMPDATLATLKIQPSEPRDSAVYFCASGLVLAGVHNEQFFGPGTRLTVL.

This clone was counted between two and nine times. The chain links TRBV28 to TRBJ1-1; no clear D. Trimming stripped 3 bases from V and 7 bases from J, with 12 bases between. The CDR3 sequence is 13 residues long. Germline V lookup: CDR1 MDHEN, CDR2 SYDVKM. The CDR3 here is CASSLIVNGEAFF. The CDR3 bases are TGTGCCAGCAGTTTGATCGTGAACGGTGAAGCTTTCTTT.

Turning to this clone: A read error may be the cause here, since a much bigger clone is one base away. The DNA for the CDR3 is TGCAGCGTCGGACAGGACCCCGCCGGGCAGTACTTC. Its protein product is CSVGQDPAGQYF. The chain joins TRBV29-1 to TRBJ2-7, with 7 bases fitting TRBD1. Germline V gene lookup returns CDR1 SQVTM and CDR2 ANQGSEA. Losses at the gene ends were 6 bases for V and 9 bases for J; bases not matched to a gene: 11. The CDR3 is 12 amino acids.

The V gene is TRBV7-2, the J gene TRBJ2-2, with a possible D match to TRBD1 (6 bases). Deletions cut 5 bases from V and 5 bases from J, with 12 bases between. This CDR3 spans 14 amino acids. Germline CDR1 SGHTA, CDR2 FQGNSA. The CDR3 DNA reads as TGTGCCAGCAGCCGGGCCAGGGGTACCGGGGAGCTGTTTTTT. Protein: CASSRARGTGELFF.

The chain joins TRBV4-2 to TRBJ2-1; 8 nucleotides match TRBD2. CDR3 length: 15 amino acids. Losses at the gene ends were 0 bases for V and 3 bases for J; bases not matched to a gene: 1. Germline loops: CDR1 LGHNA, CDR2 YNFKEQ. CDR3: CASSQELADYNEQFF. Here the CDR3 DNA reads TGTGCCAGCAGCCAAGAACTAGCGGACTACAATGAGCAGTTCTTC.

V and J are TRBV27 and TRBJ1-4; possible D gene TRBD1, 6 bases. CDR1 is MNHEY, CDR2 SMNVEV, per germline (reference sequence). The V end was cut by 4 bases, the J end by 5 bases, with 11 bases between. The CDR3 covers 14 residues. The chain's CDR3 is CASSSDRSNEKLFF. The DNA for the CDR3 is TGTGCCAGCAGTTCCGACAGGTCAAATGAAAAACTGTTTTTT.

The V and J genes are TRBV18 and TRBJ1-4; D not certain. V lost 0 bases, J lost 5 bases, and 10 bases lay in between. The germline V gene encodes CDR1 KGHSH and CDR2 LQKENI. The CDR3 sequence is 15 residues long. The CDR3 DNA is TGTGCCAGCTCACCACCGGAGGCAGCAAATGAAAAACTGTTTTTT. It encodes CASSPPEAANEKLFF.